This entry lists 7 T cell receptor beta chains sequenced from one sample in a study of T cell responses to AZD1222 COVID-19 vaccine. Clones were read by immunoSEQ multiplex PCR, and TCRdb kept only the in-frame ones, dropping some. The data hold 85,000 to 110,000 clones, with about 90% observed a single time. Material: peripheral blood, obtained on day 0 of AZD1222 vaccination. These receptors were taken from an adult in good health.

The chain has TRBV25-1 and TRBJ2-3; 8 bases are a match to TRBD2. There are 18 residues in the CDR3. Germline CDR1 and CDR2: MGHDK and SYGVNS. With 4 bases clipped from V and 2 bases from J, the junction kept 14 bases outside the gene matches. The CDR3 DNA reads TGTGCCAGCAGTGGGTTTGAGGTGCGGGGGGTATTCACAGATACGCAGTATTTT. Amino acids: CASSGFEVRGVFTDTQYF. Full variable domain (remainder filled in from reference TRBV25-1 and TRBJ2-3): EADIYQTPRYLVIGTGKKITLECSQTMGHDKMYWYQQDPGMELHLIHYSYGVNSTEKGDLSSESTVSRIRTEHFPLTLESARPSHTSQYLCASSGFEVRGVFTDTQYFGPGTRLTVL.

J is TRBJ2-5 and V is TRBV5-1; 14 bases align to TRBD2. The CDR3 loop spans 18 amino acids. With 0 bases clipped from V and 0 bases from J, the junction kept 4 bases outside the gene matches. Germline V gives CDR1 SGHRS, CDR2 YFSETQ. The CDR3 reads CASSLVWTSGGYQETQYF. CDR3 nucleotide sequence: TGCGCCAGCAGCTTGGTCTGGACTAGCGGGGGGTACCAAGAGACCCAGTACTTC. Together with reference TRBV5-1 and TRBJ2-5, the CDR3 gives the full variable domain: KAGVTQTPRYLIKTRGQQVTLSCSPISGHRSVSWYQQTPGQGLQFLFEYFSETQRNKGNFPGRFSGRQFSNSRSEMNVSTLELGDSALYLCASSLVWTSGGYQETQYFGPGTRLLVL.

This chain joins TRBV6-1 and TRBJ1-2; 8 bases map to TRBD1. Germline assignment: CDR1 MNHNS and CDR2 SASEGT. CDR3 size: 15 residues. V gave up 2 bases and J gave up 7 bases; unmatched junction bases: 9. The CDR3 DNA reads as TGTGCCAGCAGTGAATCCTGGACAGGGCGGGGTGGCTACACCTTC. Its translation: CASSESWTGRGGYTF.

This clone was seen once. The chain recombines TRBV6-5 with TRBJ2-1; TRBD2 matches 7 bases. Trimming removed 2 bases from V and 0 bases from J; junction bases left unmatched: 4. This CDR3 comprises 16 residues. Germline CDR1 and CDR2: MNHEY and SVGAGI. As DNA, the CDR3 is TGTGCCAGCAGTTACGGCGGGGGTCGCTCCTACAATGAGCAGTTCTTC. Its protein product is CASSYGGGRSYNEQFF.

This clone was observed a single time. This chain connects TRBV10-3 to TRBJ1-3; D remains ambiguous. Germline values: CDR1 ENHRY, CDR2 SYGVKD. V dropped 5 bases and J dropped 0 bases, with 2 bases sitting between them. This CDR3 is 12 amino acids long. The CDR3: CAISPSGNTIYF. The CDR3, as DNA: TGTGCCATCAGTCCCTCTGGAAACACCATATATTTT.

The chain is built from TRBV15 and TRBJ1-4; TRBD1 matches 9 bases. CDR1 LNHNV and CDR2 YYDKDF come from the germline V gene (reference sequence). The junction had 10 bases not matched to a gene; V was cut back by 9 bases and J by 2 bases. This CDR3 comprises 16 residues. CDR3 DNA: TGTGCCACGAGGCCACAGGGGGCTGGGACTAATGAAAAACTGTTTTTT. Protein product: CATRPQGAGTNEKLFF. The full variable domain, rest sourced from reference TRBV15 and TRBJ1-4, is DAMVIQNPRYQVTQFGKPVTLSCSQTLNHNVMYWYQQKSSQAPKLLFHYYDKDFNNEADTPDNFQSRRPNTSFCFLDIRSPGLGDTAMYLCATRPQGAGTNEKLFFGSGTQLSVL.

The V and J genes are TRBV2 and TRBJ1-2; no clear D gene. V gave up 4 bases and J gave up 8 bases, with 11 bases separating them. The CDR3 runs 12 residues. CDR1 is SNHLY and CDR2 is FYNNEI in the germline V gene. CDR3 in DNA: TGTGCCAGCAGTGCGGGGTTTGAAGGCTACACCTTC. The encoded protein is CASSAGFEGYTF.